These T cell receptor beta chains were read from a single sample in a study of OX40 agonist ivuxolimab in advanced cancers. The method was immunoSEQ multiplex PCR; TCRdb's version includes in-frame clones alone and lacks a portion of them. The sample carries some 72,000 clones, about nine tenths recorded once. This sample comprised CD4+ or CD8+ T cells sorted from blood, obtained in a trial of the OX40 agonist ivuxolimab. The receptors originated from an adult with an advanced solid tumor such as melanoma, head and neck, liver or kidney cancer. Each CDR3 is given with its conserved first and last residue. Each record gives: D gene, J gene, V gene, clone size, CDR3 DNA, CDR3 protein. D genes are given only for firm matches. Some rows mark clone size as missing; the rest say once, few, many or name a class of expanded clone.

D gene: -; J gene: TRBJ2-1; V gene: TRBV7-9; clone size: -; CDR3 DNA: TGTGCCAGCAGCTTAGCTGGTCGGATTGAGCAGTTCTTC; CDR3 protein: CASSLAGRIEQFF
D gene: TRBD1; J gene: TRBJ1-2; V gene: TRBV5-4; clone size: -; CDR3 DNA: TGTGCCAGCAGCCCGAGGGACAGGGCGAACTATGGCTACACCTTC; CDR3 protein: CASSPRDRANYGYTF
D gene: TRBD1; J gene: TRBJ1-2; V gene: TRBV4-2; clone size: -; CDR3 DNA: TGTGCCAGCACTTATGACAGGGGAAACTATGGCTACACCTTC; CDR3 protein: CASTYDRGNYGYTF
D gene: -; J gene: TRBJ2-7; V gene: TRBV7-9; clone size: -; CDR3 DNA: TGTGCCAGCAGCCCCTATTTTGGGGAGGACTCCTACGAGCAGTACTTC; CDR3 protein: CASSPYFGEDSYEQYF
D gene: TRBD2; J gene: TRBJ2-1; V gene: TRBV5-8; clone size: -; CDR3 DNA: TGTGCCAGCAGCCGGGGGGGTTCCTACAATGAGCAGTTCTTC; CDR3 protein: CASSRGGSYNEQFF
D gene: -; J gene: TRBJ2-2; V gene: TRBV5-1; clone size: -; CDR3 DNA: TGCGCCAGCAGCCCCGGGATGGGGCTGTTTTTT; CDR3 protein: CASSPGMGLFF
D gene: TRBD1; J gene: TRBJ1-4; V gene: TRBV9; clone size: -; CDR3 DNA: TGTGCCAGCAGCGTAGAAACAGGGGAGGAGAGGGAAAAACTGTTTTTT; CDR3 protein: CASSVETGEEREKLFF
D gene: -; J gene: TRBJ1-5; V gene: TRBV5-4; clone size: -; CDR3 DNA: TGTGCCAGCAGCTTGGGTCTGAGCAATCAGCCCCAGCATTTT; CDR3 protein: CASSLGLSNQPQHF
D gene: -; J gene: TRBJ2-5; V gene: TRBV13; clone size: -; CDR3 DNA: TGTGCCAGCAGCTCACGGACAGCCCAAGAGACCCAGTACTTC; CDR3 protein: CASSSRTAQETQYF
D gene: -; J gene: TRBJ2-7; V gene: TRBV9; clone size: -; CDR3 DNA: TGTGCCAGCAGCGAGGACGGAAATATCTACGAGCAGTACTTC; CDR3 protein: CASSEDGNIYEQYF
D gene: TRBD1; J gene: TRBJ1-2; V gene: TRBV27; clone size: once; CDR3 DNA: TGTGCCAGCAGTTTCTCAGGGGGATATGGCTACACCTTC; CDR3 protein: CASSFSGGYGYTF
D gene: -; J gene: TRBJ2-2; V gene: TRBV7-8; clone size: -; CDR3 DNA: TGTGCCAGCAGCTCCAAAGGTGACCAGGGCCCGAACACCGGGGAGCTGTTTTTT; CDR3 protein: CASSSKGDQGPNTGELFF
D gene: -; J gene: TRBJ1-2; V gene: TRBV5-5; clone size: -; CDR3 DNA: TGTGCCAGCAGCTTGGTGCTGATGGCGGACCTAAAGGACTATGGCTACACCTTC; CDR3 protein: CASSLVLMADLKDYGYTF
D gene: -; J gene: TRBJ2-3; V gene: TRBV7-9; clone size: -; CDR3 DNA: TGTGCCAGCAGCTCGGGACTGTCCTCGGGGGATACGCAGTATTTT; CDR3 protein: CASSSGLSSGDTQYF
D gene: -; J gene: TRBJ1-1; V gene: TRBV6-6; clone size: -; CDR3 DNA: TGTGCCAGCAGTTACCCGGGGGGCACTGAAGCTTTCTTT; CDR3 protein: CASSYPGGTEAFF
D gene: -; J gene: TRBJ1-1; V gene: TRBV5-5; clone size: -; CDR3 DNA: TGTGCCAGCAGCCTGGAACAGGTGATGGACACTGAAGCTTTCTTT; CDR3 protein: CASSLEQVMDTEAFF
D gene: TRBD1; J gene: TRBJ2-7; V gene: TRBV29-1; clone size: -; CDR3 DNA: TGCAGCGTCTCGATACGGGGACAGGGGCCGTACGAGCAGTACTTC; CDR3 protein: CSVSIRGQGPYEQYF
D gene: TRBD2; J gene: TRBJ2-3; V gene: TRBV10-1; clone size: medium-sized; CDR3 DNA: TGCGCCAGCAGTGACGGCGGGGGAGACACAGATACGCAGTATTTT; CDR3 protein: CASSDGGGDTDTQYF
D gene: -; J gene: TRBJ1-1; V gene: TRBV21-1; clone size: -; CDR3 DNA: TGTGCCAGCAGCGTCAGGGAGGAATGGAGTACTGAAGCTTTCTTT; CDR3 protein: CASSVREEWSTEAFF
D gene: -; J gene: TRBJ2-3; V gene: TRBV11-3; clone size: -; CDR3 DNA: TGTGCCAGCAGCTTAGACGCCGGCTCACCTAGCACAGATACGCAGTATTTT; CDR3 protein: CASSLDAGSPSTDTQYF
D gene: TRBD2; J gene: TRBJ2-5; V gene: TRBV4-1; clone size: -; CDR3 DNA: TGCGCCAGCAGCCAAGATGGTACAGCGGGGGACCAAGAGACCCAGTACTTC; CDR3 protein: CASSQDGTAGDQETQYF
D gene: -; J gene: TRBJ1-1; V gene: TRBV4-2; clone size: -; CDR3 DNA: TGTGCCAGCAGCCAAGATAGGGCAGACGACACTGAAGCTTTCTTT; CDR3 protein: CASSQDRADDTEAFF
D gene: TRBD1; J gene: TRBJ2-1; V gene: TRBV13; clone size: -; CDR3 DNA: TGTGCCAGCAGCTCACGGACAGGGCAGTTGCATGAGCAGTTCTTC; CDR3 protein: CASSSRTGQLHEQFF
D gene: TRBD1; J gene: TRBJ2-7; V gene: TRBV29-1; clone size: -; CDR3 DNA: TGCAGCGTTGACACAGGGGGGTCCTACGAGCAGTACTTC; CDR3 protein: CSVDTGGSYEQYF
D gene: -; J gene: TRBJ1-1; V gene: TRBV7-2; clone size: -; CDR3 DNA: TGTGCCAGCAGCTTATATGGCGGCAGATTGAACACTGAAGCTTTCTTT; CDR3 protein: CASSLYGGRLNTEAFF
D gene: -; J gene: TRBJ2-7; V gene: TRBV9; clone size: -; CDR3 DNA: TGTGCCAGCAGCGTGGGGAACTCCTACGAGCAGTACTTC; CDR3 protein: CASSVGNSYEQYF
D gene: -; J gene: TRBJ1-4; V gene: TRBV5-5; clone size: -; CDR3 DNA: TGTGCCAGCAGCTTGGCGTGGGCAACTAATGAAAAACTGTTTTTT; CDR3 protein: CASSLAWATNEKLFF
D gene: TRBD2; J gene: TRBJ2-1; V gene: TRBV6-4; clone size: -; CDR3 DNA: TGTGCCAGCAGTGCCCCAATAGCGGGGGGACCCCTCGGGGAGCAGTTCTTC; CDR3 protein: CASSAPIAGGPLGEQFF
D gene: -; J gene: TRBJ2-3; V gene: TRBV7-8; clone size: -; CDR3 DNA: TGTGCCAGCAGCTTAGTTCTCACGGATACGCAGTATTTT; CDR3 protein: CASSLVLTDTQYF
D gene: -; J gene: TRBJ1-3; V gene: TRBV29-1; clone size: -; CDR3 DNA: TGCAGCGTTGTTTCATCCCGAGGAAACACCATATATTTT; CDR3 protein: CSVVSSRGNTIYF
D gene: -; J gene: TRBJ2-7; V gene: TRBV10-1; clone size: -; CDR3 DNA: TGCGCCAGCAGTGACAGCTCCTACGAGCAGTACTTC; CDR3 protein: CASSDSSYEQYF
D gene: -; J gene: TRBJ2-7; V gene: TRBV5-1; clone size: -; CDR3 DNA: TGCGCCAGCAGCTTGGAGGGGGGGAGCTCCTACGAGCAGTACTTC; CDR3 protein: CASSLEGGSSYEQYF
D gene: TRBD1; J gene: TRBJ1-2; V gene: TRBV7-9; clone size: few; CDR3 DNA: TGTGCCAGCAGCGCCCGCTCGGACAGGGTCGGCGGCTACACCTTC; CDR3 protein: CASSARSDRVGGYTF